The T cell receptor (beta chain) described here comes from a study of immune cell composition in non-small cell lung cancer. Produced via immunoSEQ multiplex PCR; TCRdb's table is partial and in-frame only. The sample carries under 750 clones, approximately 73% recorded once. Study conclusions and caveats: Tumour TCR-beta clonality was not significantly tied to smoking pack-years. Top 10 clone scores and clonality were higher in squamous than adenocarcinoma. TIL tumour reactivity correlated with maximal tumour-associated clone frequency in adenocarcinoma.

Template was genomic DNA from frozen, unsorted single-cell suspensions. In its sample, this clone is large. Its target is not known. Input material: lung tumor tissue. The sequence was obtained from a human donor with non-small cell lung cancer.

The CDR3 here is CASSPTSGSSYNEQFF. The CDR3 region has the DNA TGTGCCAGCAGTCCGACTAGCGGGAGCTCCTACAATGAGCAGTTCTTC. V usage is TRBV2 and J usage is TRBJ2-1, with TRBD2 matching 12 bases. The CDR3 covers 16 residues. Germline values: CDR1 SNHLY, CDR2 FYNNEI. V lost 5 bases and J lost 0; bases outside the gene matches: 2.